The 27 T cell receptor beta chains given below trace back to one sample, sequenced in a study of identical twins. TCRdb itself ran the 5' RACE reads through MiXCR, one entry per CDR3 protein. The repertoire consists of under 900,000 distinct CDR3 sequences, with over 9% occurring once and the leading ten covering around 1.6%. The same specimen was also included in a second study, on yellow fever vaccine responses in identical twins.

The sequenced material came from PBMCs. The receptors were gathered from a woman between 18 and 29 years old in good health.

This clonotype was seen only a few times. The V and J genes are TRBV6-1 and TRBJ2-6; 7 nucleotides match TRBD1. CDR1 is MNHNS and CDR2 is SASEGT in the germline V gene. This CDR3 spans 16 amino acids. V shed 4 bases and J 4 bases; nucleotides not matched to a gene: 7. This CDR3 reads CASSGTQGSGANVLTF. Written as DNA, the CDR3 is TGTGCCAGCAGTGGGACACAGGGGTCAGGGGCCAACGTCCTGACTTTC.

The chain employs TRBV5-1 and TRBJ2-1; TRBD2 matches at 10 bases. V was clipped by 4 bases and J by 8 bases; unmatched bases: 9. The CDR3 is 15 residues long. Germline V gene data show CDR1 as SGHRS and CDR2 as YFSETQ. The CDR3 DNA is TGCGCCAGCAGCAAAGCGGGAGGGCCCCCCGATGAGCAGTTCTTC. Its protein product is CASSKAGGPPDEQFF.

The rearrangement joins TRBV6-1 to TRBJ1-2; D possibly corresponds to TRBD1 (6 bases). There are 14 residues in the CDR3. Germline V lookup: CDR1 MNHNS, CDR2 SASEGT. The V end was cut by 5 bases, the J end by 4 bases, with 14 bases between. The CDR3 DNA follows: TGTGCCAGCAGTAGGGGCAGGGGCCGCTATGGCTACACCTTC. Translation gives CASSRGRGRYGYTF.

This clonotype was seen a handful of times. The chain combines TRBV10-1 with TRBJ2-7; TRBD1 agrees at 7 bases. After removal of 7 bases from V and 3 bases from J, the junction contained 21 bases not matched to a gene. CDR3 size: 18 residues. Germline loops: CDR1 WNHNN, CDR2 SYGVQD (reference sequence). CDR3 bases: TGCGCCAGCACATTTGAGCCGGGACAGACCTACCTTAACTACGAGCAGTACGTC. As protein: CASTFEPGQTYLNYEQYV.

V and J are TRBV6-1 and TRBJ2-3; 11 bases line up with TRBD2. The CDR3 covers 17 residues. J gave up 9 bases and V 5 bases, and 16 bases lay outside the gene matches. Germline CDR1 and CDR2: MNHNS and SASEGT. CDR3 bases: TGTGCCAGCAGTAGGCCGGGACTAGCGGAGGGTAGCAGAACGCAGTATTTT. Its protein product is CASSRPGLAEGSRTQYF.

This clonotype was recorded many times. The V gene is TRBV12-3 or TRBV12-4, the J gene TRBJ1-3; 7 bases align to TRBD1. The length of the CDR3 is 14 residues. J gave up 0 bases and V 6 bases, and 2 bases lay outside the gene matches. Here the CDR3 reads CASRTGSSGNTIYF. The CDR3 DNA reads TGTGCCAGCAGGACAGGGAGCTCTGGAAACACCATATATTTT.

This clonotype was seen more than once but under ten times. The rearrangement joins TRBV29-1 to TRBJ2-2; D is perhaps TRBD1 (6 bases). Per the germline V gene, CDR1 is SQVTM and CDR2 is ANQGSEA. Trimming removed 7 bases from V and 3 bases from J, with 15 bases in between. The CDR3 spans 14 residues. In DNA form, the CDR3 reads TGCAGCGCACCGGGACACGGGGACACCGGGGAGCTGTTTTTT. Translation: CSAPGHGDTGELFF.

The CDR3 spells CASSSGPGLGYNEQFF. CDR3 coding DNA: TGCGCCAGCAGCTCGGGCCCAGGACTAGGGTACAATGAGCAGTTCTTC. V usage is TRBV5-1 and J usage is TRBJ2-1, with 7 bases matching TRBD2. The trim removed 3 bases at V and 4 bases at J, leaving 10 bases unmatched. The V gene's germline CDR1 is SGHRS and CDR2 YFSETQ. This CDR3 is built from 16 residues.

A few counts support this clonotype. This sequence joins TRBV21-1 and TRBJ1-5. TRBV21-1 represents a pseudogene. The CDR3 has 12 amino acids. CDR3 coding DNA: TGTGCCAGCAGCAATCTCGGTGAGCCCCAGCATTTT. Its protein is CASSNLGEPQHF.

CDR3 region: CATSRGGTSGGNEQFF. The CDR3 DNA sequence: TGTGCCACCAGCAGAGGAGGGACTAGCGGGGGTAATGAGCAGTTCTTC. The chain uses TRBV15 and TRBJ2-1; 14 bases are a match to TRBD2. There are 16 residues in the CDR3. Trimming removed 1 base from V and 7 bases from J; junction bases left unmatched: 3. Germline lookup yields CDR1 LNHNV and CDR2 YYDKDF (reference sequence).

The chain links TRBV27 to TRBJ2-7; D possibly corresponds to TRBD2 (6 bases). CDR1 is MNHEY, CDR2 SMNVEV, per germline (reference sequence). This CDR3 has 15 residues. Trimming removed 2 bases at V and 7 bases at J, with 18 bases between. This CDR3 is CASSLGTPLLKEQYF. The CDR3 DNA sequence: TGTGCCAGCAGTTTAGGGACTCCCCTTCTGAAAGAGCAGTACTTC.

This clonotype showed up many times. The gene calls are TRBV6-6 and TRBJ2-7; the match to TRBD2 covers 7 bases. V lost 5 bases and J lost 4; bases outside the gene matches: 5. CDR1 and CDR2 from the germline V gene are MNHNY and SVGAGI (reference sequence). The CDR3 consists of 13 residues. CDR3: CASSRGEGYEQYF. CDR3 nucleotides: TGTGCCAGCAGTCGGGGGGAGGGGTACGAGCAGTACTTC.

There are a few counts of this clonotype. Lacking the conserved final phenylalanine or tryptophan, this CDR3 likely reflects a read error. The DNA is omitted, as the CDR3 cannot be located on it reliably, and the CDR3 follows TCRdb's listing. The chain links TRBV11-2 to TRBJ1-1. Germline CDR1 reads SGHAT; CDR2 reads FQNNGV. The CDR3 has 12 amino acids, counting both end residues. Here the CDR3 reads CASSSIGRRPSL.

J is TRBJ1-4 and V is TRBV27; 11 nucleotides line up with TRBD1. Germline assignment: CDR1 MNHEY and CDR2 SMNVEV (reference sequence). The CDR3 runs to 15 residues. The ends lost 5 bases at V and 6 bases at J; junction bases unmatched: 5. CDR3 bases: TGTGCCAGCAGTGGAAGGACAGGGGGCTATGAAAAACTGTTTTTT. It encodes CASSGRTGGYEKLFF. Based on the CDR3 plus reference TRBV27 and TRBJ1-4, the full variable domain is EAQVTQNPRYLITVTGKKLTVTCSQNMNHEYMSWYRQDPGLGLRQIYYSMNVEVTDKGDVPEGYKVSRKEKRNFPLILESPSPNQTSLYFCASSGRTGGYEKLFFGSGTQLSVL.

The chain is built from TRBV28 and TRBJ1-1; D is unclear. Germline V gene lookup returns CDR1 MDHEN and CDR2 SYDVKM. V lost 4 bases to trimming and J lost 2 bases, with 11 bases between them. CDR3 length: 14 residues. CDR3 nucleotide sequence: TGTGCCAGCAGTTACGCACCCTCTAACACTGAAGCTTTCTTT. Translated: CASSYAPSNTEAFF.

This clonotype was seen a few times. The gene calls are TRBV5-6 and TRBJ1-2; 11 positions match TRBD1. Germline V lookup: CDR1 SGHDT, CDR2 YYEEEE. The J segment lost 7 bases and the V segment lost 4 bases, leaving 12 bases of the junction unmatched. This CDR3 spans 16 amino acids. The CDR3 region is CASSPNPGQGAGGYTF. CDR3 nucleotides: TGTGCCAGCAGCCCCAACCCAGGACAGGGGGCGGGTGGCTACACCTTC.

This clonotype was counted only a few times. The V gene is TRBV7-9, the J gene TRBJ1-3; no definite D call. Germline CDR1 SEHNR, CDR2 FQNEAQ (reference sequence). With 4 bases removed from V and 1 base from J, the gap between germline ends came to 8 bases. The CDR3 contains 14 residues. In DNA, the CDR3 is TGTGCCAGCAGCTCACCCGGATCTGGAAACACCATATATTTT. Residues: CASSSPGSGNTIYF.

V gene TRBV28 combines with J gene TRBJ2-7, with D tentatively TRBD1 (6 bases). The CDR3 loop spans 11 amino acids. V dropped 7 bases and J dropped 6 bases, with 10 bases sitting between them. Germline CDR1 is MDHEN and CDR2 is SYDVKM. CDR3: CASTGVREQYF. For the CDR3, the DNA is TGTGCCAGCACAGGGGTCCGCGAGCAGTACTTC.

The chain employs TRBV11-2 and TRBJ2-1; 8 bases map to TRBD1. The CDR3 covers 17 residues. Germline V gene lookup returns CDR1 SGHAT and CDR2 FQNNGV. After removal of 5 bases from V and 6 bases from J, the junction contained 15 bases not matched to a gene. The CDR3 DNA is TGTGCCAGCAGCCCGGATTGGGGCAGGGGGCGGACCAATGAGCAGTTCTTC. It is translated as CASSPDWGRGRTNEQFF.

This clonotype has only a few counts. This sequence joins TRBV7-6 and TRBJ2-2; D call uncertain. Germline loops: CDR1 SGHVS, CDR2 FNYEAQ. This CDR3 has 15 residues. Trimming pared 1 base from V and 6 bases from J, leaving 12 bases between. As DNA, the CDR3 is TGTGCCAGCAGCTTAGGGCCCTCTTTTGCCGGGGAGCTGTTTTTT. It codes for CASSLGPSFAGELFF.

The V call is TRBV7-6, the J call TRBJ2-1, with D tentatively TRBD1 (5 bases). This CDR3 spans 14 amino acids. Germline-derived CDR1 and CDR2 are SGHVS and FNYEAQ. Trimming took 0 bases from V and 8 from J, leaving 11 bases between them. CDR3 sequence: CASSLAGLGDEQFF. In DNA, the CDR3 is TGTGCCAGCAGCTTAGCGGGCCTAGGGGATGAGCAGTTCTTC.

DNA for the CDR3: TGTGCCAGCAGCCAACCGGTAGCGGGAGTGGGAGATACGCAGTATTTT. Protein: CASSQPVAGVGDTQYF. The chain links TRBV28 to TRBJ2-3; 9 positions agree with TRBD2. J lost 5 bases, V lost 6 bases, and 12 bases had no gene match. The CDR3 consists of 16 residues. Germline V gene lookup returns CDR1 MDHEN and CDR2 SYDVKM.

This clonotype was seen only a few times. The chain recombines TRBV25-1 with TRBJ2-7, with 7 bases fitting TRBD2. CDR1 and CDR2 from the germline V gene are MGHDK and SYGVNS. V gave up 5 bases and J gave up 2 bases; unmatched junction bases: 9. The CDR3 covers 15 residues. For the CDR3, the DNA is TGTGCCAGCAGTCACCCGGGGGGAGGGCCCTACGAGCAGTACTTC. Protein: CASSHPGGGPYEQYF.

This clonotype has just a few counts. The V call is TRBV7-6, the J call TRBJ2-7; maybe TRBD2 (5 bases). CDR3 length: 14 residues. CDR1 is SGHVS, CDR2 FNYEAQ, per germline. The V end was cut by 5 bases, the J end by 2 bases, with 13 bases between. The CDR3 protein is CASSPDYNTYEQYV. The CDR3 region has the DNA TGTGCCAGCAGCCCCGACTATAATACCTACGAGCAGTACGTC.

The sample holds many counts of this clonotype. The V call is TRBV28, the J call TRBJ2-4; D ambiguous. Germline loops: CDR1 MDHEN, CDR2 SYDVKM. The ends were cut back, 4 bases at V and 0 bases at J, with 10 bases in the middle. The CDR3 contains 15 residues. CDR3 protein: CASSSRQIAKNIQYF. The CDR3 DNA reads TGTGCCAGCAGTTCCCGGCAAATAGCCAAAAACATTCAGTACTTC.

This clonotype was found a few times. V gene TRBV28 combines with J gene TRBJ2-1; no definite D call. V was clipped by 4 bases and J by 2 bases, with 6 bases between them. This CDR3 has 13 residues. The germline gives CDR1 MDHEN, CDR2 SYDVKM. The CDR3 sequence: CASSSLTYNEQFF. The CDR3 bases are TGTGCCAGCAGTTCTTTAACCTACAATGAGCAGTTCTTC.

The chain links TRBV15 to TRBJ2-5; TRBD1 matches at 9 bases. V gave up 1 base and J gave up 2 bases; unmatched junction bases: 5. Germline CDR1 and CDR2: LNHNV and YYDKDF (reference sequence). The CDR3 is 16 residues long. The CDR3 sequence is CATSRVRTGAQETQYF. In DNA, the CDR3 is TGTGCCACCAGCAGAGTCAGGACAGGGGCTCAAGAGACCCAGTACTTC.